Presented here are 29 T cell receptor beta chains from one specimen sequenced in a study of cytomegalovirus exposure and HLA in healthy donors (dated by TCRdb to between 2016 and 2019). The library was produced with the immunoSEQ multiplex PCR assay. For the multiplex PCR, a mixture combining 60 forward primers for TCR Vbeta segments and 13 reverse primers for TCR Jbeta segments was used. Here the immuneACCESS table is served through TCRdb, limited to in-frame sequences with V and J called. Missing clones are a known gap in these copies; in checked studies unresolved V genes cover under half, and the rest lacks a known reason. The sample data list some 120,000 clones, and around 72% of these were observed just once. The top ten constitute 3% to 4% of the sample. The sample consisted of PBMCs. These receptor sequences come from a man between 25 and 39 years old in good health and CMV-seronegative.

The rearrangement joins TRBV7-9 to TRBJ2-5; TRBD2 is a possible D gene (6 bases). This CDR3 has 15 amino acids. V was cut by 1 base and J by 4 bases, with 13 bases left in between. Germline V gene data show CDR1 as SEHNR and CDR2 as FQNEAQ (reference sequence). CDR3 in amino acids: CASSLGGGGSETQYF. CDR3 nucleotide sequence: TGTGCCAGCAGCTTAGGGGGAGGAGGTTCAGAGACCCAGTACTTC. Using reference TRBV7-9 and TRBJ2-5 for the parts outside the CDR3, the full variable domain is DTGVSQNPRHKITKRGQNVTFRCDPISEHNRLYWYRQTLGQGPEFLTYFQNEAQLEKSRLLSDRFSAERPKGSFSTLEIQRTEQGDSAMYLCASSLGGGGSETQYFGPGTRLLVL.

The genes are TRBV30 and TRBJ1-2; the D is unclear. This CDR3 comprises 13 residues. Germline assignment: CDR1 GTSNPN and CDR2 SVGIG (reference sequence). The V end lost 2 bases, the J end lost 4 bases, and 11 bases lay between the germline ends. In nucleotides, the CDR3 is TGTGCCTGGAGTCTATTGGAGGGCTATGGCTACACCTTC. It specifies CAWSLLEGYGYTF.

On this clone itself: Its ends do not fully match the called genes, so a read error is possible. Distinct nucleotide sequences in the sample also encode this CDR3. The gene calls are TRBV19 and TRBJ1-6; 8 nucleotides line up with TRBD1. CDR1 and CDR2 (germline): LNHDA, SQIVND (reference sequence). CDR3 size: 14 residues. The CDR3 reads CATQGARYNSPLHF. The DNA of the CDR3 is TGTGCCACCCAGGGGGCACGGTATAATTCCCCCCTCCACTTT. The full variable domain, completed using reference TRBV19 and TRBJ1-6, is DGGITQSPKYLFRKEGQNVTLSCEQNLNHDAMYWYRQDPGQGLRLIYYSQIVNDFQKGDIAEGYSVSREKKESFPLTVTSAQKNPTAFYLCATQGARYNSPLHFGNGTRLTVT.

The chain employs TRBV5-6 and TRBJ2-2; 9 bases are shared with TRBD1. V trimming: 4 bases; J trimming: 2 bases; junction bases outside the gene matches: 6. There are 16 residues in the CDR3. CDR1 is SGHDT, CDR2 YYEEEE, per germline. This chain's CDR3 is CASSAPGQGNTGELFF. The CDR3 DNA is TGTGCCAGCAGCGCCCCGGGACAGGGTAACACCGGGGAGCTGTTTTTT.

As DNA, the CDR3 is TGCGCCAGCAGCCAGCTATCGGGACTCCCTTTAGGACATGGTGAGCAGTTCTTC. It is translated as CASSQLSGLPLGHGEQFF. The gene calls are TRBV4-1 and TRBJ2-1, with D possibly being TRBD2 (6 bases). From germline, CDR1 is MGHRA and CDR2 YSYEKL. This CDR3 has 18 residues. Trimming cost V 3 bases and J 9 bases, with 27 bases left between them.

The table lists this clone with a few counts. This sequence joins TRBV2 and TRBJ1-1; 11 nucleotides align to TRBD1. J was trimmed by 11 bases and V by 6 bases; bases with no gene match: 8. Looked up from germline, CDR1 is SNHLY and CDR2 is FYNNEI. The CDR3 length is 13 residues. CDR3 protein: CASSGQGALRAFF. CDR3 DNA: TGTGCCAGCAGCGGACAGGGGGCTTTAAGGGCTTTCTTT.

The chain is built from TRBV5-4 and TRBJ2-5, with 8 bases lining up with TRBD2. The J segment lost 5 bases and the V segment lost 4 bases, leaving 10 bases of the junction unmatched. Germline CDR1 SGHNT, CDR2 YYREEE (reference sequence). CDR3 length: 15 residues. Here the CDR3 reads CASSQETGGGETQYF. The CDR3 coding sequence is TGTGCCAGCAGCCAAGAGACAGGCGGGGGGGAGACCCAGTACTTC.

The V call is TRBV4-3, the J call TRBJ2-7; TRBD1 matches at 10 bases. The CDR3 runs 16 residues. V shed 4 bases and J 5 bases; nucleotides not matched to a gene: 11. Germline loops: CDR1 LGHNA, CDR2 YSLEER. CDR3 amino acids: CASSRPKGTGDNEQYF. CDR3 DNA sequence: TGCGCCAGCAGCCGTCCTAAAGGGACAGGGGACAACGAGCAGTACTTC.

This rearrangement joins TRBV4-1 to TRBJ2-5; possibly TRBD1 for D (5 bases). The J call may be faulty, since TRBJ2-7 better matches the DNA end. Germline lookup yields CDR1 MGHRA and CDR2 YSYEKL. The CDR3 has 15 amino acids. Here the CDR3 reads CASSSQDTGNYEQYF. The CDR3 DNA reads TGCGCCAGCAGCTCCCAGGACACCGGCAACTACGAGCAGTACTTC.

V is TRBV7-6 and J is TRBJ2-7; 11 nucleotides line up with TRBD2. CDR1 is SGHVS and CDR2 is FNYEAQ in the germline V gene. J lost 2 bases, V lost 1 base, and 4 bases had no gene match. The CDR3 length is 16 residues. CDR3 sequence: CASSLDGSGGAYEQYF. The CDR3 DNA is TGTGCCAGCAGCTTAGATGGTAGCGGGGGGGCCTACGAGCAGTACTTC.

This rearrangement joins TRBV4-3 to TRBJ2-7; 7 positions match TRBD1. Germline values: CDR1 LGHNA, CDR2 YSLEER. The CDR3 extends over 16 amino acids. V dropped 0 bases and J dropped 3; count of bases not matched to a gene: 8. The CDR3 loop is CASSQDVGTVNYEQYF. For the CDR3, the DNA is TGCGCCAGCAGCCAAGATGTTGGGACAGTAAACTACGAGCAGTACTTC.

The chain employs TRBV5-5 and TRBJ2-7, with 7 positions matching TRBD1. V shed 0 bases and J 5 bases; nucleotides not matched to a gene: 5. Per the germline V gene, CDR1 is SGHKS and CDR2 is YYEKEE (reference sequence). The CDR3 runs 14 residues. CDR3 sequence reads: CASSLAARGNEQYF. The CDR3 nucleotides read TGTGCCAGCAGCTTGGCCGCCAGGGGGAACGAGCAGTACTTC. The variable domain in full, with the rest retrieved from reference TRBV5-5 and TRBJ2-7, is DAGVTQSPTHLIKTRGQQVTLRCSPISGHKSVSWYQQVLGQGPQFIFQYYEKEERGRGNFPDRFSARQFPNYSSELNVNALLLGDSALYLCASSLAARGNEQYFGPGTRLTVT.

The chain has TRBV18 and TRBJ2-7; 13 positions match TRBD2. CDR1 and CDR2 from the germline V gene are KGHSH and LQKENI. V dropped 3 bases and J dropped 3; count of bases not matched to a gene: 5. The CDR3 has 16 residues. CDR3 in DNA: TGTGCCAGCTCACCGGGGACTAGCGGGACCCTCTACGAGCAGTACTTC. Translated: CASSPGTSGTLYEQYF.

The genes are TRBV28 and TRBJ1-3, with D maybe TRBD1 (6 bases). CDR1 MDHEN and CDR2 SYDVKM come from the germline V gene. The CDR3 extends over 14 amino acids. Between the trimmed V and J ends, which lost 3 bases and 2 bases, there was a span of 8 bases. For the CDR3, the DNA is TGTGCCAGCAGTTTGCAGGGGACTGGAAACACCATATATTTT. It translates to CASSLQGTGNTIYF.

A note on this clone: At one boundary the junction diverges from the germline segment, which might be a read error. The chain uses TRBV7-9 and TRBJ2-5, with a tentative D call TRBD1 (5 bases). The CDR3 extends over 12 amino acids. CDR1 and CDR2 (germline): SEHNR, FQNEAQ (reference sequence). This CDR3 is CSSTESQGEQYF. The CDR3 nucleotides read TGTTCCAGCACTGAGTCCCAGGGTGAGCAGTACTTC.

The rearrangement links TRBV6-6 to TRBJ1-5, with D perhaps TRBD1 (6 bases). The CDR3 sequence is 12 residues long. The V gene lost 6 bases and the J gene lost 6 bases, with 9 bases spanning the gap. Per germline, CDR1 MNHNY and CDR2 SVGAGI (reference sequence). The CDR3 region has the DNA TGTGCCAGCAGACAGGGTCTTCAGCCCCAGCATTTT. Its translation is CASRQGLQPQHF.

The rearrangement uses TRBV6-6 and TRBJ2-5; 8 bases align to TRBD2. This CDR3 contains 15 residues. Looked up from germline, CDR1 is MNHNY and CDR2 is SVGAGI (reference sequence). Germline trimming cut 6 bases from V and 3 bases from J; bases unmatched to any gene: 9. The DNA for the CDR3 is TGTGCCAGCAGGGGGGAGGCGGGGGGTAAAGAGACCCAGTACTTC. Encoded protein: CASRGEAGGKETQYF.

The chain's CDR3 is CASSPSQPGGNTEAFF. The DNA of the CDR3 is TGCGCCAGCAGCCCCAGTCAGCCAGGGGGTAACACTGAAGCTTTCTTT. V gene TRBV4-3 combines with J gene TRBJ1-1, with 7 bases aligning to TRBD1. V trimming: 4 bases; J trimming: 2 bases; junction bases outside the gene matches: 10. This CDR3 has 16 residues. Germline assignment: CDR1 LGHNA and CDR2 YSLEER.

V is TRBV5-1 and J is TRBJ1-3; TRBD1 matches 8 bases. The CDR3 length is 16 residues. The junction had 8 bases not matched to a gene; V was cut back by 4 bases and J by 2 bases. The germline CDR1 and CDR2 sequences are SGHRS and YFSETQ. CDR3 in DNA: TGCGCCAGCAGCACTAACAGGGGGAGGCCTGGAAACACCATATATTTT. It codes for CASSTNRGRPGNTIYF.

The V call is TRBV10-3, the J call TRBJ1-1, with D maybe TRBD1 (6 bases). V lost 2 bases and J lost 8, with 9 bases in between. Germline CDR1 is ENHRY and CDR2 is SYGVKD. The CDR3 is 12 amino acids. Written as DNA, the CDR3 is TGTGCCATCAGTGAGGGACAGCAAGAAGCTTTCTTT. Protein product: CAISEGQQEAFF.

The chain carries TRBV7-2 and TRBJ2-5; TRBD2 matches 7 bases. Trimming cost V 4 bases and J 11 bases; bases outside gene matches: 7. There are 12 residues in the CDR3. Germline-derived CDR1 and CDR2 are SGHTA and FQGNSA. CDR3 sequence reads: CASSSWTRRQYF. CDR3 sequence (DNA): TGTGCCAGCAGCTCGTGGACTAGACGTCAGTACTTC.

The chain uses TRBV5-8 and TRBJ1-2; the D is unclear. The germline V and J ends were trimmed by 0 bases and 0 bases, with 9 bases remaining between them. CDR3 length equals 15 residues. Germline values: CDR1 SGHTS, CDR2 YDEGEE. The CDR3 region has the DNA TGTGCCAGCAGCTTGGGCCCGTCAGCTAACTATGGCTACACCTTC. Its translation is CASSLGPSANYGYTF.

This chain joins TRBV11-3 and TRBJ2-5; D gene uncertain. The DNA end favors TRBJ2-7, so the J call may be wrong. Germline V CDR1 and CDR2: SGHNT, YENEEA. The CDR3 totals 13 residues. The CDR3 protein is CASSLDRSHEQYF. DNA of the CDR3: TGTGCCAGCAGCTTAGATCGTAGCCACGAGCAGTACTTC.

This clone came up once. This chain links TRBV5-1 with TRBJ1-6; D not resolved. This CDR3 comprises 16 residues. V was shortened by 0 bases and J by 1 base, with 8 bases between the two germline ends. CDR1 SGHRS and CDR2 YFSETQ come from the germline V gene. As DNA, the CDR3 is TGCGCCAGCAGCTTGGACGTCGGGTCCTATAATTCACCCCTCCACTTT. This sequence encodes CASSLDVGSYNSPLHF.

The chain combines TRBV29-1 with TRBJ1-4, with a possible D match to TRBD1 (6 bases). Germline CDR1 SQVTM, CDR2 ANQGSEA. Trimming left V 2 bases short and J 10 bases short, with 17 bases between. This CDR3 has 14 amino acids. The CDR3 here is CSVEQGRTRRKLFF. For the CDR3, the DNA is TGCAGCGTTGAACAGGGGCGAACTAGGAGAAAACTGTTTTTT.

The V gene is TRBV5-1, the J gene TRBJ1-1; 9 bases match TRBD1. After removal of 8 bases from V and 3 bases from J, the junction contained 2 bases not matched to a gene. The CDR3 has 12 amino acids. Per germline, CDR1 SGHRS and CDR2 YFSETQ. The DNA of the CDR3 is TGCGCCAGTGGACAGGGGTACACTGAAGCTTTCTTT. It translates to CASGQGYTEAFF.

The rearrangement uses TRBV2 and TRBJ2-2; 7 bases are shared with TRBD1. V lost 4 bases, J lost 2 bases, and 4 bases stayed unmatched. Germline V lookup: CDR1 SNHLY, CDR2 FYNNEI. CDR3 length: 15 amino acids. In DNA, the CDR3 is TGTGCCAGCAGTGGAAGGGGGCTCAACACCGGGGAGCTGTTTTTT. Its translation: CASSGRGLNTGELFF.

V usage is TRBV5-1 and J usage is TRBJ2-3; perhaps TRBD2 as D (6 bases). Trimming left V 0 bases short and J 2 bases short, with 10 bases between. CDR1 is SGHRS and CDR2 is YFSETQ in the germline V gene. This CDR3 is built from 15 residues. CDR3 residues: CASSLGAGDTDTQYF. CDR3 nucleotide sequence: TGCGCCAGCAGCTTGGGAGCGGGCGACACAGATACGCAGTATTTT.

This CDR3 reads CASSLTVDEKLFF. CDR3 bases: TGTGCCAGCAGTTTAACAGTAGATGAAAAACTGTTTTTT. The genes are TRBV28 and TRBJ1-4; D remains ambiguous. This CDR3 comprises 13 residues. Trimming removed 2 bases from V and 6 bases from J, with 7 bases in between. Germline lookup yields CDR1 MDHEN and CDR2 SYDVKM.